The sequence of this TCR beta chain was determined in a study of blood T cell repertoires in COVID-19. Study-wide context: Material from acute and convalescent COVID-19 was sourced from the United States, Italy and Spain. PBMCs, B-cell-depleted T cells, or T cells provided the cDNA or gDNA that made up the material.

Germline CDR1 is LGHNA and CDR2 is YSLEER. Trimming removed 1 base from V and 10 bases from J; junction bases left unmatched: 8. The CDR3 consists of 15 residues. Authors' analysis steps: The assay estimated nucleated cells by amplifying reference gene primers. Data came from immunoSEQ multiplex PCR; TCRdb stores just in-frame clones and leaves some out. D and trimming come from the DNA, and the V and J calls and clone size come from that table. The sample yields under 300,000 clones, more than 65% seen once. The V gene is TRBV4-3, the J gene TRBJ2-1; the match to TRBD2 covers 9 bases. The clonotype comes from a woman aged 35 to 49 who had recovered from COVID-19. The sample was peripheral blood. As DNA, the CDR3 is TGCGCCAGCAGCCAAGGGCAGCGGGGGGACTACGAGCAGTTCTTC. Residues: CASSQGQRGDYEQFF.